This T cell receptor beta chain is drawn from a study of blood T cell repertoires in COVID-19. V lost 2 bases and J lost 5; bases outside the gene matches: 6. Germline-derived CDR1 and CDR2 are KGHSH and LQKENI. The CDR3 consists of 15 residues. Original processing methods: Amplification from reference gene primers served as the basis for estimated nucleated cell counts. Profiled with immunoSEQ multiplex PCR; TCRdb holds only in-frame clones, not every one. V and J calls and clone size are those listed in that table; D and trimming were worked out from the DNA. The repertoire consists of approximately 430,000 clones, with around 86% occurring once and the leading ten covering under 1.5%.

The sequenced material came from peripheral blood. The J gene is TRBJ2-7, the V gene TRBV18; 10 positions agree with TRBD1. This clonotype was sampled from a woman aged 25 to 45 with active or convalescent COVID-19. In nucleotides, the CDR3 is TGTGCCAGCTCACCAACTGGGGACAGGGGCCACGAGCAGTACTTC. It encodes CASSPTGDRGHEQYF.